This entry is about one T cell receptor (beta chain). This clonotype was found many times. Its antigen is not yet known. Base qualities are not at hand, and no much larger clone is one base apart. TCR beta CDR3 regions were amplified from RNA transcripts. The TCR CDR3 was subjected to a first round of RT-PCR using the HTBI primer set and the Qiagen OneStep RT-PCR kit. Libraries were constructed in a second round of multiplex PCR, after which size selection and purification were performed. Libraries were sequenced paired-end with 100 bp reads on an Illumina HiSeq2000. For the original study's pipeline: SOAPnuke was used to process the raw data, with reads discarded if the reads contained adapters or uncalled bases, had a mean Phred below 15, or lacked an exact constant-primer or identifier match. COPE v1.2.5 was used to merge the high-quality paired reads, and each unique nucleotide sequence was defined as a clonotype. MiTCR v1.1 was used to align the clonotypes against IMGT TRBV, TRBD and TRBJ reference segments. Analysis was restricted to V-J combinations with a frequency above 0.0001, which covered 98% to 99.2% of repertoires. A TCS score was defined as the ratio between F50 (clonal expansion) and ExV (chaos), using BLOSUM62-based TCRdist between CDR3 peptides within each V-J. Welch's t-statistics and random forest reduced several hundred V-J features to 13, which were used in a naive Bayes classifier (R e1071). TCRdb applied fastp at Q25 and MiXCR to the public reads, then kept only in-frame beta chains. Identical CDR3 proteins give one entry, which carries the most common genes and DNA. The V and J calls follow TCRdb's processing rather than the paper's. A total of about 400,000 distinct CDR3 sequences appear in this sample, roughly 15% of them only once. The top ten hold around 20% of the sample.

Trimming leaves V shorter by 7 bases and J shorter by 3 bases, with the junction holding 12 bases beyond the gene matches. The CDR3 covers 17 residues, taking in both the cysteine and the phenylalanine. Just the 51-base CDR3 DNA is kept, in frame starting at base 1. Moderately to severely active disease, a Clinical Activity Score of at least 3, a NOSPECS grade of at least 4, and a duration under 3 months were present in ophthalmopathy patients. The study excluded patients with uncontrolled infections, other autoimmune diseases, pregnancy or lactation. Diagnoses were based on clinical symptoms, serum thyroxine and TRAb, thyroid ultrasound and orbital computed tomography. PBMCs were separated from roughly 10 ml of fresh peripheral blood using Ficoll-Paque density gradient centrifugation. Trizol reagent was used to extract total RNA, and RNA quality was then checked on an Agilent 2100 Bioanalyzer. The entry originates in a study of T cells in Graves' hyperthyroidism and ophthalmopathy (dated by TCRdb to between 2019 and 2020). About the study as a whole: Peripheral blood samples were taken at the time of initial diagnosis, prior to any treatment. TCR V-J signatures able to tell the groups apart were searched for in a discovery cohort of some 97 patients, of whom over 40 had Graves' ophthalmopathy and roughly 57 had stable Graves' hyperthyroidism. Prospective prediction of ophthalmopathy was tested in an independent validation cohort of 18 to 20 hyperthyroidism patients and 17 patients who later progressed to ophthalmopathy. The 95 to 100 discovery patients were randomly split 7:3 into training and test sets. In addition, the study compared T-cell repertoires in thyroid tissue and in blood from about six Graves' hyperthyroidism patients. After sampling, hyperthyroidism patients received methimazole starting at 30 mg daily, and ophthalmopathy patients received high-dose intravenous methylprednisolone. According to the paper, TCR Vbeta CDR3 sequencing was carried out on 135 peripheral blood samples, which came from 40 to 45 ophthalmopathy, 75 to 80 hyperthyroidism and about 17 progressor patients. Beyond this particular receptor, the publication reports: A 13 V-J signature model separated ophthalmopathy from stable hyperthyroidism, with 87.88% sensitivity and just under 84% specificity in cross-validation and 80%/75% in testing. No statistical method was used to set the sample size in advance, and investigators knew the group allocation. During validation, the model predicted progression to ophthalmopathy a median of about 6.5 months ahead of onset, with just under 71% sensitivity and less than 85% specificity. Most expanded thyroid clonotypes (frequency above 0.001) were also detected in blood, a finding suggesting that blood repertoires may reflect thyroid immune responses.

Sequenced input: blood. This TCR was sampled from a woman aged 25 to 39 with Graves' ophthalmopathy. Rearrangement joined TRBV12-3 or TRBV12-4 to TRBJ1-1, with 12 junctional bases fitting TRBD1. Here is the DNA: TGTGCCAGCATCGTAGGGGACAGGGGGCTGAGGGACACTGAAGCTTTCTTT. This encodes CASIVGDRGLRDTEAFF.